The rows below give T cell receptor beta chains drawn from one sample of a study of T-cell reconstitution after alpha-beta-depleted transplantation in children. One entry per CDR3 protein, called by TCRdb with MiXCR from the PCR reads. The top ten hold over 3% of the sample, which has nearly 550,000 distinct CDR3 sequences, approximately 20% seen once. The material sequenced was PBMCs from the stem cell graft donor, taken from the stem cell graft. These receptor sequences come from a human donor who donated a stem cell graft to a child with acute lymphoblastic leukemia. The CDR3 runs from the conserved cysteine through the conserved F or W. Each record gives: clone size, D gene, J gene, CDR3 length, V gene, CDR3 protein, CDR3 DNA. The D gene is left open where the match is weak. Size is stated for part of the rows, as once, few or many counts, or as a class when the clone is expanded.

few,TRBD1,TRBJ2-5,13,TRBV12-3/TRBV12-4,CASSDRVGETQYF,TGTGCCAGCAGTGACAGGGTCGGGGAGACCCAGTACTTC
few,NA,TRBJ2-7,14,TRBV12-3/TRBV12-4,CASTSSQGWYEQYF,TGTGCCAGCACTTCCTCACAGGGTTGGTACGAGCAGTACTTC
NA,TRBD1,TRBJ2-7,13,TRBV29-1,CSDTGDRAMEQYF,TGCAGCGATACGGGGGACAGGGCTATGGAGCAGTACTTC
NA,NA,TRBJ2-7,12,TRBV7-9,CASSSANYEQYF,TGTGCCAGCAGCTCCGCTAACTACGAGCAGTACTTC
few,TRBD1,TRBJ1-6,16,TRBV10-3,CAISGGGQGFNSPLHF,TGTGCCATCAGTGGCGGGGGACAGGGATTTAATTCACCCCTCCACTTT
NA,TRBD2,TRBJ2-5,13,TRBV15,CATSRLAGETQYF,TGTGCCACCAGCAGACTAGCGGGAGAGACCCAGTACTTC
NA,TRBD1,TRBJ2-2,16,TRBV5-6,CASSLDRELNTGELFF,TGTGCCAGCAGTTTGGACAGGGAATTAAACACCGGGGAGCTGTTTTTT
few,NA,TRBJ2-7,15,TRBV20-1,CSARAVPQPTYEQYF,TGCAGTGCTAGAGCAGTCCCTCAACCCACCTACGAGCAGTACTTC
NA,TRBD1,TRBJ1-2,15,TRBV7-9,CASSPRDSYNYGYTF,TGTGCCAGCAGCCCCCGGGACAGCTACAACTATGGCTACACCTTC
NA,TRBD2,TRBJ2-5,13,TRBV7-9,CASGLAGTETQYF,TGTGCCAGCGGACTAGCGGGAACAGAGACCCAGTACTTC
NA,TRBD2,TRBJ2-1,20,TRBV11-1,CASSPSPGLAGGQLKDEQFF,TGTGCCAGCAGCCCGTCGCCCGGACTAGCGGGAGGGCAGCTTAAGGATGAGCAGTTCTTC
NA,TRBD2,TRBJ2-2,18,TRBV6-2/TRBV6-3,CASSYPPGLAGNTGELFF,TGTGCCAGCAGTTACCCGCCGGGACTAGCGGGAAATACCGGGGAGCTGTTTTTT
NA,NA,TRBJ2-1,15,TRBV19,CASSIEGTSYNEQFF,TGTGCCAGTAGTATTGAGGGGACATCCTACAATGAGCAGTTCTTC
NA,NA,TRBJ2-1,14,TRBV6-1,CASKDYFSSDEQFF,TGTGCCAGCAAGGATTACTTCTCGAGCGATGAGCAGTTCTTC
few,TRBD2,TRBJ2-3,16,TRBV30,CAWSVPSGRFTDTQYF,TGTGCCTGGAGTGTACCCAGCGGGAGATTTACAGATACGCAGTATTTT
NA,NA,TRBJ2-5,13,TRBV29-1,CSVERAGWETQYF,TGCAGCGTTGAAAGGGCAGGGTGGGAGACCCAGTACTTC
few,NA,TRBJ2-1,13,TRBV29-1,CSGVGQLYNEQFF,TGCAGCGGCGTAGGACAGCTCTACAATGAGCAGTTCTTC
NA,NA,TRBJ2-1,17,TRBV4-1,CASSQGRTVLSYNEQFF,TGCGCCAGCAGCCAAGGAAGGACTGTTCTCAGCTACAATGAGCAGTTCTTC
NA,NA,TRBJ2-2,14,TRBV10-3,CAISGGVYTGELFF,TGTGCCATCTCCGGGGGAGTATACACCGGGGAGCTGTTTTTT
few,NA,TRBJ1-2,15,TRBV29-1,CSVDLVGGRDYGYTF,TGCAGCGTTGACCTGGTTGGTGGCAGGGACTATGGCTACACCTTC
NA,NA,TRBJ1-2,16,TRBV5-1,CASSRGGTGINYGYTF,TGCGCCAGCAGCCGAGGGGGTACAGGAATTAACTATGGCTACACCTTC
NA,NA,TRBJ2-3,13,TRBV13,CASSSPVAGTQYF,TGTGCCAGCAGCTCCCCGGTAGCCGGTACGCAGTATTTT
NA,TRBD1,TRBJ1-3,17,TRBV11-2,CASSLGFGTARGNTIYF,TGTGCCAGCAGCTTAGGTTTTGGGACAGCGAGAGGAAACACCATATATTTT
few,NA,TRBJ2-7,12,TRBV5-1,CASSRDRYEQYF,TGCGCCAGCAGTCGAGACAGATACGAGCAGTACTTC
NA,NA,TRBJ1-2,14,TRBV5-1,CASRAGGIFYGYTF,TGCGCCAGTCGGGCTGGGGGCATTTTCTATGGCTACACCTTC
few,NA,TRBJ2-7,14,TRBV12-3/TRBV12-4,CASSLRSGNYEQYF,TGTGCCAGCAGTTTAAGATCAGGGAACTACGAGCAGTACTTC
NA,NA,TRBJ1-4,14,TRBV5-1,CASNGGGGGEKLFF,TGCGCCAGCAACGGTGGGGGAGGAGGCGAAAAACTGTTTTTT